The clone carrying this T cell receptor beta chain was seen ten or more times. What it recognizes is unknown. The CDR3 contains 14 residues. The ends lost 6 bases at V and 3 bases at J; junction bases unmatched: 4. The data are from a study of CD8+CD57+ T cells in acquired aplastic anemia. Across the whole study: Across the sorted CD4+ and CD8+ cells, DNA amounts averaged 3.2 ug.

According to the study, genomic DNA was the template for TCR beta VDJ and CDR3 profiling. TCRdb re-analysed the reads in MiXCR, keeping a single row per CDR3 protein. The sample has some 42,000 distinct CDR3 sequences; around 63% are singletons. Study-level findings and limits: Patients showed no significant difference from controls in CD8+ Simpson's diversity. Patients and controls were found to share 25 to 30 CD8+ CDR3 sequences.

This clonotype originated in a human donor in good health, serving as a control. Sequencing was done on a sample of sorted CD4+, CD8+, or CD8+CD57+ T cells (not recorded which) from PBMCs. V usage is TRBV12-3 or TRBV12-4 and J usage is TRBJ2-5, with 10 bases aligning to TRBD1. This CDR3 is CASSRGTGEETQYF. CDR3 in DNA: TGTGCCAGCAGCAGAGGGACAGGGGAAGAGACCCAGTACTTC.